The entry below describes one T cell receptor (beta chain). This specimen comes from a study of blood T cell repertoires in COVID-19. Generated by immunoSEQ multiplex PCR, the TCRdb table keeps only in-frame clones and is missing some. The sample lists over 200,000 clones; approximately 80% were seen once. This CDR3 has 14 amino acids. Germline CDR1 reads LGHNA; CDR2 reads YNFKEQ. V shed 1 base and J shed 3 bases, with 7 bases lying between them. The chain joins TRBV4-2 to TRBJ1-3, with D possibly matching TRBD1 (5 bases). This TCR came from a man in his 60s who had recovered from COVID-19. Sequenced input: PBMCs or T cells enriched from blood (not recorded which). CDR3 in DNA: TGTGCCAGCAGCCAAGTGGGGGGTGGAAACACCATATATTTT. It encodes CASSQVGGGNTIYF.